The subject of this entry is one T cell receptor (beta chain). This sample is drawn from a study of cytomegalovirus exposure and HLA in healthy donors. V was trimmed by 3 bases and J by 4 bases, leaving 12 bases between them. Germline V gene lookup returns CDR1 SEHNR and CDR2 FQNEAQ (reference sequence). The CDR3 length is 15 residues. Primers: 60 Vbeta forward and 13 Jbeta reverse. Using immunoSEQ multiplex PCR, the repertoire was profiled, and TCRdb retains in-frame clones only, with some absent. The sample records under 150,000 clones, 70% to 85% being singletons. The V and J genes are TRBV7-9 and TRBJ1-4; no reliable D call. This TCR came from a woman between 18 and 30 years old in good health and CMV-seronegative. Sequencing was done on a sample of PBMCs. CDR3 sequence (DNA): TGTGCCAGCAGCTTTATTCCTGAACATAATGAAAAACTGTTTTTT. It encodes CASSFIPEHNEKLFF.